The 25 T cell receptor beta chains in this list originate from one sample, sequenced in a study of siplizumab effects on memory and regulatory T cells. Using immunoSEQ multiplex PCR, the repertoire was profiled, and TCRdb retains in-frame clones only, with some absent. The table has roughly 68,000 clones, over 65% seen once. Source material: memory CD4+ T cells sorted from blood. The receptors derive from a human donor in good health.

Here the CDR3 DNA reads TGTGCCAGCAGTCAACCTCGCAGGGGCTGGGAGACCCAGTACTTC. Amino acids: CASSQPRRGWETQYF. V and J are TRBV6-1 and TRBJ2-5, with D perhaps TRBD1 (6 bases). The CDR3 contains 15 residues. V shed 5 bases and J shed 5 bases, with 18 bases lying between them. In germline, CDR1 is MNHNS, CDR2 SASEGT.

This sequence joins TRBV18 and TRBJ1-3; the D gene is possibly TRBD1 (5 bases). The CDR3 has 14 amino acids. V lost 3 bases to trimming and J lost 0 bases, with 6 bases between them. Per the germline V gene, CDR1 is KGHSH and CDR2 is LQKENI. The CDR3 DNA follows: TGTGCCAGCTCACCCGACAGCTCTGGAAACACCATATATTTT. It codes for CASSPDSSGNTIYF.

The chain links TRBV5-4 to TRBJ1-2; perhaps TRBD1 as D (5 bases). There are 16 residues in the CDR3. Trimming removed 4 bases from V and 2 bases from J, with 18 bases in between. CDR1 is SGHNT, CDR2 YYREEE, per germline (reference sequence). The CDR3 DNA sequence: TGTGCCAGCAGCCTCCCAGGGATCAGGGACAACTATGGCTACACCTTC. It is translated as CASSLPGIRDNYGYTF.

The chain has TRBV5-6 and TRBJ2-1; D may correspond to TRBD1 or TRBD2 (6 bases each). Trimming left V 2 bases short and J 9 bases short, with 21 bases between. The germline gives CDR1 SGHDT, CDR2 YYEEEE. The CDR3 has 16 residues. CDR3 sequence reads: CASSLSSGGAVREQFF. CDR3 in DNA: TGTGCCAGCAGCTTAAGTTCCGGGGGCGCGGTCCGTGAGCAGTTCTTC.

V gene TRBV6-6 combines with J gene TRBJ2-7, with 7 bases fitting TRBD1. Germline-derived CDR1 and CDR2 are MNHNY and SVGAGI (reference sequence). This CDR3 comprises 14 residues. V lost 7 bases, J lost 2 bases, and 8 bases stayed unmatched. CDR3 sequence (DNA): TGTGCCAGCATGTTACTGACAGGGCCCTACGAGCAGTACTTC. Its protein product is CASMLLTGPYEQYF.

The chain links TRBV5-4 to TRBJ2-3; D is perhaps TRBD2 (7 bases). Trimming left V 5 bases short and J 4 bases short, with 17 bases between. The CDR3 extends over 15 amino acids. Germline V gene lookup returns CDR1 SGHNT and CDR2 YYREEE (reference sequence). DNA for the CDR3: TGTGCCAGCAGTTCACGACTAGGGGGGGCAGATACGCAGTATTTT. Translation: CASSSRLGGADTQYF.

The gene calls are TRBV5-1 and TRBJ2-3; D unclear. V gave up 2 bases and J gave up 4 bases, with 8 bases separating them. Germline V gene lookup returns CDR1 SGHRS and CDR2 YFSETQ. The CDR3 covers 13 residues. The CDR3 nucleotides read TGCGCCAGCAGCTTCATTGGGTCAGATACGCAGTATTTT. Protein product: CASSFIGSDTQYF. Looking up the rest from reference TRBV5-1 and TRBJ2-3 gives the full variable domain: KAGVTQTPRYLIKTRGQQVTLSCSPISGHRSVSWYQQTPGQGLQFLFEYFSETQRNKGNFPGRFSGRQFSNSRSEMNVSTLELGDSALYLCASSFIGSDTQYFGPGTRLTVL.

The chain is built from TRBV5-1 and TRBJ2-2, with 7 bases fitting TRBD1. CDR1 is SGHRS and CDR2 is YFSETQ in the germline V gene. J was trimmed by 0 bases and V by 3 bases; bases with no gene match: 5. The CDR3 is 16 residues long. As DNA, the CDR3 is TGCGCCAGCAGCTCAGGGACAGCCGCGAACACCGGGGAGCTGTTTTTT. Its protein product is CASSSGTAANTGELFF.

This clone was counted between two and nine times. The rearrangement links TRBV2 to TRBJ1-1; 9 bases are a match to TRBD1. The V and J ends lost 6 bases and 8 bases, in that order; junction bases with no gene match: 10. This CDR3 comprises 14 residues. Germline CDR1 and CDR2: SNHLY and FYNNEI. CDR3: CASRYGQGFEEAFF. The CDR3 DNA follows: TGTGCCAGCAGGTACGGACAGGGGTTCGAAGAAGCTTTCTTT.

V gene TRBV6-1 combines with J gene TRBJ2-1; 9 bases are a match to TRBD1. The germline V gene has CDR1 MNHNS and CDR2 SASEGT. CDR3 length equals 15 residues. V trimming: 7 bases; J trimming: 1 base; junction bases outside the gene matches: 5. The CDR3 DNA reads as TGTGCCAGCAATTCCGGGACAGGGTCCTACAATGAGCAGTTCTTC. The encoded protein is CASNSGTGSYNEQFF.

This rearrangement joins TRBV7-3 to TRBJ2-3; TRBD2 matches 14 bases. Germline V gene sequence: CDR1 SGHTA, CDR2 FQGTGA. This CDR3 is built from 16 residues. The V and J ends lost 5 bases and 3 bases, in that order; junction bases with no gene match: 4. CDR3 loop: CASSTGTSGRTDTQYF. CDR3 in DNA: TGTGCCAGCAGCACAGGGACTAGCGGGAGAACAGATACGCAGTATTTT.

This clone appeared a single time. The rearrangement links TRBV7-8 to TRBJ2-2; 8 bases are shared with TRBD2. V gave up 5 bases and J gave up 4 bases; unmatched junction bases: 3. Per germline, CDR1 SGHVS and CDR2 FQNEAQ. The CDR3 is 14 residues long. Written as DNA, the CDR3 is TGTGCCAGCAGCCTACGGGAGGGCACCGGGGAGCTGTTTTTT. Its protein product is CASSLREGTGELFF.

As regards this clone: A junction end diverges from the germline sequence, so it may reflect a read error. The rearrangement joins TRBV7-2 to TRBJ2-3; TRBD2 might be the D (6 bases). This CDR3 contains 14 residues. Looked up from germline, CDR1 is SGHTA and CDR2 is FQGNSA. CDR3 amino acids: CASSVAEYTDTQYF. The CDR3 coding sequence is TGTGCCAGCAGCGTAGCGGAGTACACAGATACGCAGTATTTT.

The chain uses TRBV20-1 and TRBJ2-1, with D unresolved. CDR3 length equals 9 residues. The V and J ends lost 3 bases and 11 bases respectively, with 5 bases between them. Germline loops: CDR1 DFQATT, CDR2 SNEGSKA (reference sequence). The CDR3 reads CSASLKQFF. The CDR3 coding sequence is TGCAGTGCTAGTTTAAAGCAGTTCTTC.

This chain joins TRBV7-8 and TRBJ2-3, with 12 bases matching TRBD2. CDR1 SGHVS and CDR2 FQNEAQ come from the germline V gene. Trimming took 5 bases from V and 4 from J; bases not matched to a gene: 7. CDR3 length: 16 residues. The CDR3 region is CASSKTSGSVSDTQYF. For the CDR3, the DNA is TGTGCCAGCAGCAAGACTAGCGGGAGTGTGTCAGATACGCAGTATTTT.

This clone was seen a few times. This rearrangement joins TRBV2 to TRBJ2-3; D not certain. CDR3 size: 13 residues. Germline CDR1 and CDR2: SNHLY and FYNNEI. The germline V and J ends were trimmed by 5 bases and 1 base, with 7 bases remaining between them. In DNA form, the CDR3 reads TGTGCCAGCAGTCCGGTAGGCACAGATACGCAGTATTTT. Its protein is CASSPVGTDTQYF. Supplemented by reference TRBV2 and TRBJ2-3, the full variable domain reads EPEVTQTPSHQVTQMGQEVILRCVPISNHLYFYWYRQILGQKVEFLVSFYNNEISEKSEIFDDQFSVERPDGSNFTLKIRSTKLEDSAMYFCASSPVGTDTQYFGPGTRLTVL.

As to this clone: The CDR3 end shows no conserved phenylalanine or tryptophan, and so a read error is likely. The V and J genes are TRBV7-2 and TRBJ1-6; 9 bases fit TRBD1. The trim removed 1 base at V and 8 bases at J, leaving 3 bases unmatched. Germline CDR1 SGHTA, CDR2 FQGNSA. The CDR3 contains 15 residues. CDR3 residues: CASSLGQGGYSPLHL. Written as DNA, the CDR3 is TGTGCCAGCAGCTTAGGACAGGGGGGTTATTCACCCCTCCACCTT.

J is TRBJ1-1 and V is TRBV9; D call uncertain. The CDR3 runs 15 residues. Germline CDR1 and CDR2: SGDLS and YYNGEE. Trimming stripped 3 bases from V and 0 bases from J, with 12 bases between. Here the CDR3 reads CASSAPTSMNTEAFF. The CDR3, as DNA: TGTGCCAGCAGCGCCCCGACATCTATGAACACTGAAGCTTTCTTT.

The J gene is TRBJ2-1, the V gene TRBV5-6; D ambiguous. The CDR3 is made up of 14 amino acids. The germline gives CDR1 SGHDT, CDR2 YYEEEE. V shed 2 bases and J shed 0 bases, with 6 bases lying between them. The CDR3: CASSFTNSYNEQFF. The CDR3 region has the DNA TGTGCCAGCAGCTTTACAAACTCCTACAATGAGCAGTTCTTC.

The V and J genes are TRBV7-9 and TRBJ1-2; TRBD1 aligns across 8 bases. Trimming at V came to 5 bases and at J to 6 bases, leaving 11 bases not matched to a gene. Germline loops: CDR1 SEHNR, CDR2 FQNEAQ (reference sequence). The CDR3 sequence is 15 residues long. The CDR3 here is CASSLAEDRENGYTF. CDR3 DNA sequence: TGTGCCAGCAGCCTCGCCGAGGACAGGGAAAATGGCTACACCTTC.

This chain links TRBV9 with TRBJ1-1, with D possibly TRBD1 on 5 matching bases. The CDR3 sequence is 14 residues long. Germline V gives CDR1 SGDLS, CDR2 YYNGEE. V was pared by 0 bases and J by 1 base, with 7 bases between. CDR3 DNA: TGTGCCAGCAGCGTAGGGGGCACGAACACTGAAGCTTTCTTT. Residues: CASSVGGTNTEAFF.

This clone has just one count. The CDR3 is CASHPADHSYNEQFF. In DNA, the CDR3 is TGTGCCAGCCACCCGGCGGACCACTCCTACAATGAGCAGTTCTTC. The rearrangement joins TRBV6-1 to TRBJ2-1; D is undetermined. The V gene lost 8 bases and the J gene lost 0 bases, with 14 bases spanning the gap. Germline CDR1 MNHNS, CDR2 SASEGT. CDR3 size: 15 residues.

The chain links TRBV14 to TRBJ2-7; 7 bases agree with TRBD1. CDR1 is SGHDN and CDR2 is FVKESK in the germline V gene. V dropped 6 bases and J dropped 0; count of bases not matched to a gene: 5. The CDR3 has 14 amino acids. CDR3 nucleotide sequence: TGTGCCAGCAGGTCCGGGACAGACTCCTACGAGCAGTACTTC. This codes for CASRSGTDSYEQYF.

The chain joins TRBV2 to TRBJ2-7, with D possibly matching TRBD1 (6 bases). Germline CDR1 is SNHLY and CDR2 is FYNNEI. CDR3 length equals 19 residues. V lost 4 bases, J lost 4 bases, and 29 bases lay in between. CDR3 bases: TGTGCCAGCAGTGTAGTAGACGCTTGGACAGAGGCTAGAGATTACGAGCAGTACTTC. Its translation is CASSVVDAWTEARDYEQYF.

The sample holds one count of this clone. The V and J genes are TRBV5-4 and TRBJ2-5; TRBD1 might be the D (5 bases). CDR1 and CDR2 (germline): SGHNT, YYREEE (reference sequence). The CDR3 sequence is 13 residues long. V lost 1 base and J 5 bases, leaving 9 bases between the germline ends. The CDR3 sequence: CASSLMTVETQYF. DNA of the CDR3: TGTGCCAGCAGCTTGATGACAGTTGAGACCCAGTACTTC.